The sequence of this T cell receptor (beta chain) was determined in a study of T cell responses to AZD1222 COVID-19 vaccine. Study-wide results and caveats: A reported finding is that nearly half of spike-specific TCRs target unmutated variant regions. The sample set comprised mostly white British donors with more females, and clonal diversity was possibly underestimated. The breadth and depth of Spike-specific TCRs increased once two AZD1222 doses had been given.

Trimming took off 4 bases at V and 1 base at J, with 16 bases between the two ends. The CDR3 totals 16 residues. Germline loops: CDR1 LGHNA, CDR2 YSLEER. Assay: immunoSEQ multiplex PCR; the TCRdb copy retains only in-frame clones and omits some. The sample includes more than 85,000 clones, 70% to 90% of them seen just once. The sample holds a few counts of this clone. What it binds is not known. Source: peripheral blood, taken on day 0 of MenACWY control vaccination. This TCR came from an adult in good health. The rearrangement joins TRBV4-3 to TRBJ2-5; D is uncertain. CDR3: CASSPRPPGSQETQYF. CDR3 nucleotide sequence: TGCGCCAGCAGCCCCCGTCCCCCCGGGTCCCAAGAGACCCAGTACTTC.